What follows is one T cell receptor (beta chain) and its context. The target antigen is unknown. The data were obtained in a study of cytomegalovirus exposure and HLA in healthy donors. About the study: Researchers previously reported finding more than 100 million unique TCR beta sequences from approximately 190 million T cells. Among the roughly 400 genotyped donors, 65% to 85% were placed in the Caucasian-associated ancestry cluster. Study-level results: Both high specificity and high sensitivity reportedly marked the classifier's diagnosis of cytomegalovirus status.

The CDR3 runs to 15 residues. The V and J ends lost 0 bases and 7 bases respectively, with 16 bases between them. The germline CDR1 and CDR2 sequences are MNHEY and SMNVEV (reference sequence). Healthy people donating bone marrow made up the donors. 13 Jbeta primers and 60 Vbeta primers were used for the PCR. Produced via immunoSEQ multiplex PCR; TCRdb's table is partial and in-frame only. Among approximately 150,000 clones listed, around four fifths were seen once. The chain combines TRBV27 with TRBJ2-7; no definite D call. Sequenced: PBMCs. The clonotype was recovered from a woman in her fifties or sixties in good health and CMV-seronegative. The CDR3, as DNA: TGTGCCAGCAGTTTATCCGCGCGAGGTGAAATGGAGCAGTACTTC. This translates into CASSLSARGEMEQYF.